A single TCR beta chain is shown here with its context. The data were taken from a study of cytomegalovirus exposure and HLA in healthy donors. J was trimmed by 7 bases and V by 5 bases; bases with no gene match: 13. Germline V gives CDR1 SEHNR, CDR2 FQNEAQ (reference sequence). CDR3 length equals 16 residues. The PCR was carried out with 60 Vbeta primers and 13 Jbeta primers. Using immunoSEQ multiplex PCR, the repertoire was profiled, and TCRdb retains in-frame clones only, with some absent. The sample lists some 100,000 clones, 69% occurring once. Sequenced sample: PBMCs. This sequence was found in a woman in her seventies in good health and CMV-seropositive. The chain joins TRBV7-9 to TRBJ2-1, with TRBD1 matching over 8 bases. The CDR3 sequence is CASSPVTGGRGNEQFF. In DNA form, the CDR3 reads TGTGCCAGCAGCCCCGTTACAGGGGGAAGAGGGAATGAGCAGTTCTTC. The whole variable domain, filled in from reference TRBV7-9 and TRBJ2-1, reads DTGVSQNPRHKITKRGQNVTFRCDPISEHNRLYWYRQTLGQGPEFLTYFQNEAQLEKSRLLSDRFSAERPKGSFSTLEIQRTEQGDSAMYLCASSPVTGGRGNEQFFGPGTRLTVL.